This T cell receptor (beta chain) came from a study of shared clonotypes between healthy human individuals. Comments on this clone: The antigen is undetermined.

Points from the study as a whole: Relative to clonotypes present in all four donors, those not shared had lower generation probabilities.

The germline CDR1 and CDR2 sequences are GTSNPN and SVGIG (reference sequence). CDR3 length: 14 residues. The ends lost 2 bases at V and 5 bases at J; junction bases unmatched: 5. Produced via immunoSEQ multiplex PCR; TCRdb's table is partial and in-frame only. The data contain about 680,000 clones, around two thirds of them singletons. The receptor comes from a woman in her thirties in good health. What was sequenced was memory CD4+ T cells sorted from blood. Subset defined: CD45RA-negative fraction. The chain has TRBV30 and TRBJ2-2, with 7 bases aligning to TRBD1. For the CDR3, the DNA is TGTGCCTGGAGTACCGGGACAGAGACCGGGGAGCTGTTTTTT. This gives the protein CAWSTGTETGELFF.